The rows below give T cell receptor beta chains drawn from one sample of a study of Ad26.COV2.S vaccination and SARS-CoV-2 variants. Here immunoSEQ multiplex PCR was the method, and the copy in TCRdb shows in-frame clones only, minus some. The table has roughly 380,000 clones, roughly 90% seen once. Source: peripheral blood, taken in a trial of Ad26.COV2.S vaccine versus placebo. These receptor sequences come from a person between 18 and 65 years old who received the Ad26.COV2.S COVID-19 vaccine or a placebo. Both conserved end residues are part of each CDR3. The D gene is left open where the match is weak. Only part of the rows carry a size: once, few, many, or a class if the clone is expanded.

size: once; V: TRBV18; D: -; J: TRBJ1-4; DNA: TGTGCCAGCTCACCAGCCACTAATGAAAAACTGTTTTTT; CDR3: CASSPATNEKLFF
size: -; V: TRBV4-1; D: -; J: TRBJ2-3; DNA: TGCGCCAGCAGCCAGAGGGAGTTCCAAGATACGCAGTATTTT; CDR3: CASSQREFQDTQYF
size: -; V: TRBV19; D: -; J: TRBJ1-4; DNA: TGTGCCAGTAGTACTTACACCCATACTAATGAAAAACTGTTTTTT; CDR3: CASSTYTHTNEKLFF
size: -; V: TRBV3-1/TRBV3-2; D: TRBD1; J: TRBJ2-1; DNA: TGTGCCAGCAGCCCAACCCTGGGACAGAAATACAATGAGCAGTTCTTC; CDR3: CASSPTLGQKYNEQFF
size: -; V: TRBV6-5; D: TRBD1; J: TRBJ2-7; DNA: TGTGCCAGCAGACCAAGGACAGGGAGCGAGCAGTACTTC; CDR3: CASRPRTGSEQYF
size: once; V: TRBV5-5; D: -; J: TRBJ2-1; DNA: TGTGCCAGCAGCCTCGGGACCACCTACAATGAGCAGTTCTTC; CDR3: CASSLGTTYNEQFF
size: -; V: TRBV9; D: -; J: TRBJ2-5; DNA: TGTGCCAGCAGCCCCCGTGGAGGGCACCAAGAGACCCAGTACTTC; CDR3: CASSPRGGHQETQYF
size: few; V: TRBV4-1; D: -; J: TRBJ2-2; DNA: TGCGCCAGCAGCCAAGAGGCAGGGCTTCTAGGGGCCGGGGAGCTGTTTTTT; CDR3: CASSQEAGLLGAGELFF
size: -; V: TRBV10-2; D: -; J: TRBJ2-2; DNA: TGCGCCAGCAGTTTTAGGCCAGGAAACACCGGGGAGCTGTTTTTT; CDR3: CASSFRPGNTGELFF
size: -; V: TRBV6-6; D: -; J: TRBJ1-5; DNA: TGTGCCAGCAGTCTTCTTGGCAGGGAGGGCAATCAGCCCCAGCATTTT; CDR3: CASSLLGREGNQPQHF
size: -; V: TRBV3-1/TRBV3-2; D: -; J: TRBJ1-6; DNA: TGTGCCAGCAGCCAGACACTCAGCGGATCACCCCTCCACTTT; CDR3: CASSQTLSGSPLHF
size: -; V: TRBV9; D: -; J: TRBJ1-6; DNA: TGTGCCAGCAGCGTAGATCCGGGTGATAATTCACCCCTCCACTTT; CDR3: CASSVDPGDNSPLHF
size: -; V: TRBV6-5; D: TRBD2; J: TRBJ2-7; DNA: TGTGCCAGCAGTCGCGGCGGGAGCACCTACGAGCAGTACTTC; CDR3: CASSRGGSTYEQYF
size: -; V: TRBV7-2; D: TRBD1; J: TRBJ2-1; DNA: TGTGCCAGCAAACCCGGGACAGGGGACAATGAGCAGTTCTTC; CDR3: CASKPGTGDNEQFF
size: few; V: TRBV28; D: TRBD2; J: TRBJ2-5; DNA: TGTGCCAGCACCCCACGGTCGGGCGGGGGAGACTTC; CDR3: CASTPRSGGGDF
size: -; V: TRBV7-6; D: TRBD1; J: TRBJ1-2; DNA: TGTGCCAGCAGCTTAGCGGGGACAGGGTGGTCGAACTATGGCTACACCTTC; CDR3: CASSLAGTGWSNYGYTF
size: -; V: TRBV19; D: -; J: TRBJ1-5; DNA: TGTGCCAGTAGTATCATTGATAGCAATCAGCCCCAGCATTTT; CDR3: CASSIIDSNQPQHF
size: -; V: TRBV6-6; D: TRBD2; J: TRBJ2-2; DNA: TGTGCCAGCAGTTACTGGGCGGGGGTAGACACCGGGGAGCTGTTTTTT; CDR3: CASSYWAGVDTGELFF
size: -; V: TRBV5-1; D: -; J: TRBJ2-5; DNA: TGCGCCAGCAGCTTGGAGTCGGGTGATAGGGAGACCCAGTACTTC; CDR3: CASSLESGDRETQYF
size: -; V: TRBV28; D: -; J: TRBJ2-3; DNA: TGTGCCAGCAGGTTCGGGGGACGCACAGATACGCAGTATTTT; CDR3: CASRFGGRTDTQYF
size: -; V: TRBV19; D: -; J: TRBJ1-4; DNA: TGTGCCAGCCGGAGGTGGGGGCGAGGAATTTTGGATGAAAAACTGTTTTTT; CDR3: CASRRWGRGILDEKLFF
size: -; V: TRBV4-3; D: -; J: TRBJ2-2; DNA: TGCGCCAGCAGCCATGGAGGGGTTGGCCACGTCCTAACCGGGGAGCTGTTTTTT; CDR3: CASSHGGVGHVLTGELFF
size: -; V: TRBV6-6; D: -; J: TRBJ2-7; DNA: TGTGCCAGCAGTCGAGCTCGACAGGAACCTTCCTACGAGCAGTACTTC; CDR3: CASSRARQEPSYEQYF
size: -; V: TRBV5-5; D: -; J: TRBJ2-1; DNA: TGTGCCAGCAGCGGAACAGGGAGAGGGTTATCGGACAATGAGCAGTTCTTC; CDR3: CASSGTGRGLSDNEQFF
size: -; V: TRBV18; D: TRBD1; J: TRBJ2-5; DNA: TGTGCCAGCTCAGACTACGGGACAGGGCAGGAGACCCAGTACTTC; CDR3: CASSDYGTGQETQYF
size: -; V: TRBV3-1/TRBV3-2; D: -; J: TRBJ2-5; DNA: TGTGCCAGCAGCCGACAGATACAAGAGTGGACCCAGTACTTC; CDR3: CASSRQIQEWTQYF
size: -; V: TRBV11-1; D: TRBD1; J: TRBJ2-1; DNA: TGTGCCACCGGGACAGGCGTTTACAATGAGCAGTTCTTC; CDR3: CATGTGVYNEQFF
size: -; V: TRBV5-4; D: TRBD2; J: TRBJ2-5; DNA: TGTGCCAGCAGCTTGGTGACTAGCGGGAAAGAGACCCAGTACTTC; CDR3: CASSLVTSGKETQYF
size: -; V: TRBV6-2/TRBV6-3; D: -; J: TRBJ2-3; DNA: TGTGCCAGCAGTTACTGGGGGATAGATACGCAGTATTTT; CDR3: CASSYWGIDTQYF
size: -; V: TRBV11-2; D: TRBD1; J: TRBJ1-5; DNA: TGTGCCAGCAGCTTAGATACAGGGGGCAATCAGCCCCAGCATTTT; CDR3: CASSLDTGGNQPQHF
size: -; V: TRBV7-9; D: -; J: TRBJ2-7; DNA: TGTGCCAGCAGCCAACCTTTGGAGGGCTCCTACGAGCAGTACTTC; CDR3: CASSQPLEGSYEQYF
size: -; V: TRBV18; D: TRBD1; J: TRBJ1-3; DNA: TGTGCCAGCTCACCAAACGCCCGTCTCACAGGGGGAGGAAACACCATATATTTT; CDR3: CASSPNARLTGGGNTIYF
size: -; V: TRBV28; D: -; J: TRBJ2-7; DNA: TGTGCCAGCAGTTTACGGGGTTCTTACGAGCAGTACTTC; CDR3: CASSLRGSYEQYF
size: -; V: TRBV27; D: TRBD1; J: TRBJ2-7; DNA: TGTGCCAGCACCCGAACCGTCAGGGGGAATCTGGGGGAGCAGTACTTC; CDR3: CASTRTVRGNLGEQYF
size: -; V: TRBV19; D: -; J: TRBJ2-1; DNA: TGTGCCAGTAGTATAACTTACGGGAACTTCTACAATGAGCAGTTCTTC; CDR3: CASSITYGNFYNEQFF
size: -; V: TRBV18; D: TRBD2; J: TRBJ2-2; DNA: TGTGCCAGCTCACCGGAGTCCGGGACTAGTGGCGGGGAGCTGTTTTTT; CDR3: CASSPESGTSGGELFF
size: few; V: TRBV27; D: -; J: TRBJ2-5; DNA: TGTGCCAGCAGTCCCCGATGGGGAGGACAAGAGACCCAGTACTTC; CDR3: CASSPRWGGQETQYF
size: -; V: TRBV11-3; D: TRBD2; J: TRBJ2-5; DNA: TGTGCCAGCAGCTCACGGACAGGGACTAGCGGGGAGTTTGAGACCCAGTACTTC; CDR3: CASSSRTGTSGEFETQYF
size: -; V: TRBV19; D: TRBD1; J: TRBJ1-6; DNA: TGTGCCAGTAGTCCTGGGGACAGGGGTAATTCACCCCTCCACTTT; CDR3: CASSPGDRGNSPLHF
size: -; V: TRBV5-4; D: TRBD1; J: TRBJ1-4; DNA: TGTGCCAGCAGCTTGGACCCGGGACAGGATGAAAAACTGTTTTTT; CDR3: CASSLDPGQDEKLFF
size: -; V: TRBV5-4; D: -; J: TRBJ1-4; DNA: TGTGCCAGCAGCCCCGATGGGGGGGCACTCGATGAAAAACTGTTTTTT; CDR3: CASSPDGGALDEKLFF
size: -; V: TRBV5-1; D: TRBD1; J: TRBJ2-3; DNA: TGCGCCAGCAGCTTGGCGCCGGGACAGGGCATAGATACGCAGTATTTT; CDR3: CASSLAPGQGIDTQYF
size: -; V: TRBV7-6; D: -; J: TRBJ1-2; DNA: TGTGCCAGCAGCCCGATACCGGGGCTTAACTATGGCTACACCTTC; CDR3: CASSPIPGLNYGYTF
size: -; V: TRBV4-3; D: -; J: TRBJ2-7; DNA: TGCGCCAGCAGCCAAGATCTCGACGCTCGATCCGAGCAGTACTTC; CDR3: CASSQDLDARSEQYF
size: few; V: TRBV30; D: -; J: TRBJ1-2; DNA: TGTGCCTGGAGAAAGACAGGATTACCCTATGGCTACACCTTC; CDR3: CAWRKTGLPYGYTF
size: -; V: TRBV9; D: -; J: TRBJ1-2; DNA: TGTGCCAGCAGCGTTGGTACAGACTATGGCTACACCTTC; CDR3: CASSVGTDYGYTF
size: -; V: TRBV7-2; D: -; J: TRBJ1-6; DNA: TGTGCCAGCAGCTTGCTCGGACATAGGAGCTCCTATAATTCACCCCTCCACTTT; CDR3: CASSLLGHRSSYNSPLHF
size: -; V: TRBV4-3; D: -; J: TRBJ2-1; DNA: TGCGCCAGCAGCCAAGGCTTTCAGGGCAGTTTGTACAATGAGCAGTTCTTC; CDR3: CASSQGFQGSLYNEQFF
size: -; V: TRBV7-3; D: TRBD2; J: TRBJ2-7; DNA: TGTGCCAGCAGCTTATCTAGCGGGGCGCGCTACGAGCAGTACTTC; CDR3: CASSLSSGARYEQYF
size: -; V: TRBV6-5; D: -; J: TRBJ1-1; DNA: TGTGCCAGCGGCCGGACAACGACCAGGGCTTTCTTT; CDR3: CASGRTTTRAFF
size: -; V: TRBV5-1; D: -; J: TRBJ2-6; DNA: TGCGCCAGCAGCCCCGCCCCGGGATCTGGGGCCAACGTCCTGACTTTC; CDR3: CASSPAPGSGANVLTF
size: -; V: TRBV27; D: -; J: TRBJ1-1; DNA: TGTGCCAGCAGTATCCAGGGGTACACTGAAGCTTTCTTT; CDR3: CASSIQGYTEAFF
size: few; V: TRBV19; D: -; J: TRBJ1-5; DNA: TGTGCCAGTAGTATAAACGTCGGGGGGCCTTCACCCCAGCATTTT; CDR3: CASSINVGGPSPQHF
size: -; V: TRBV2; D: -; J: TRBJ2-7; DNA: TGTGCCAGCAGTGAGGGCGGGGGCCCCTACGAGCAGTACTTC; CDR3: CASSEGGGPYEQYF
size: -; V: TRBV20-1; D: -; J: TRBJ1-3; DNA: TGCAGTGCTAGTAGAAGGGGTTCCTCCGCTGGAAACACCATATATTTT; CDR3: CSASRRGSSAGNTIYF
size: -; V: TRBV11-2; D: -; J: TRBJ2-7; DNA: TGTGCCAGCAGCTTCGCAGGGCCATACGAGCAGTACTTC; CDR3: CASSFAGPYEQYF
size: -; V: TRBV9; D: -; J: TRBJ1-2; DNA: TGTGCCAGCAGCCCCAACGGGCCTCTTAACTATGGCTACACCTTC; CDR3: CASSPNGPLNYGYTF
size: -; V: TRBV21-1; D: -; J: TRBJ2-5; DNA: TGTGCCAGCGGGCTATTCATGAGCGGGGCTTTAAAAGAGACCCAGTACTTC; CDR3: CASGLFMSGALKETQYF
size: -; V: TRBV6-1; D: TRBD1; J: TRBJ1-1; DNA: TGTGCCAGCAGTGGACGACGGGACAGAACACTTTTGAACACTGAAGCTTTCTTT; CDR3: CASSGRRDRTLLNTEAFF
size: -; V: TRBV7-3; D: TRBD2; J: TRBJ2-1; DNA: TGTGCCAGCAGCCGACTAGCGGGGGCCAACAATGAGCAGTTCTTC; CDR3: CASSRLAGANNEQFF